The rows below give T cell receptor beta chains drawn from one sample of a study of blood T cell repertoires in COVID-19. The method was immunoSEQ multiplex PCR; TCRdb's version includes in-frame clones alone and lacks a portion of them. The sample holds about 240,000 clones, around 86% seen once. Material: peripheral blood. The receptors were sampled from a young man who had recovered from COVID-19. CDR3s include the opening cysteine and the closing phenylalanine or tryptophan. The order of the fields is clone size, J gene, V gene, D gene, CDR3 DNA, CDR3 protein. The D gene is left open where the match is weak. Only some rows state a clone size, as once, few, many or a class for expanded clones.

- | TRBJ2-2 | TRBV5-4 | - | TGTGCCAGCAGGCCAGGGTTAGGGGACACCGGGGAGCTGTTTTTT | CASRPGLGDTGELFF
once | TRBJ2-5 | TRBV4-1 | - | TGCGCCAGCAGCCAATGGAGAACAGAGACCCAGTACTTC | CASSQWRTETQYF
- | TRBJ2-5 | TRBV18 | - | TGTGCCAGCTCACCACGGGCAAAAGAGACCCAGTACTTC | CASSPRAKETQYF
- | TRBJ2-3 | TRBV28 | TRBD1 | TGTGCCAGCAGTTCGCTCAACAGGGGGCTCATCACAGATACGCAGTATTTT | CASSSLNRGLITDTQYF
- | TRBJ1-6 | TRBV2 | - | TGTGCCAGCCAGACAGGATTAAATTCACCCCTCCACTTT | CASQTGLNSPLHF
- | TRBJ1-3 | TRBV18 | - | TGTGCCAGCTCACCGAGCGGACAGAGCTCTGGAAACACCATATATTTT | CASSPSGQSSGNTIYF
- | TRBJ2-3 | TRBV7-9 | - | TGTGCCAGCAGCTTAGCGGGCCCGTCCGGTTTTACGCAGTATTTT | CASSLAGPSGFTQYF
- | TRBJ1-2 | TRBV3-1/TRBV3-2 | - | TGTGCCAGCAGCCAAGATTTCCAGGGAGGCTATGGCTACACCTTC | CASSQDFQGGYGYTF
- | TRBJ2-5 | TRBV2 | - | TGTGCCTCAACGGCCCCTGAGGGTTCCGGCGCCCTAGGGTCAGAGACCCAGTACTTC | CASTAPEGSGALGSETQYF
- | TRBJ2-7 | TRBV7-2 | - | TGTGCCAGCAGCGCGCCGGGGGGCTCTTACGAGCAGTACTTC | CASSAPGGSYEQYF
- | TRBJ1-3 | TRBV7-8 | - | TGTGCCAGCAGCCCAAGCCCCCCCAGGCAGAGCTCTGGAAACACCATATATTTT | CASSPSPPRQSSGNTIYF
few | TRBJ1-2 | TRBV5-1 | - | TGCGCCAGCCGCGCCCAGGCGTATGACTATGGCTACACCTTC | CASRAQAYDYGYTF
- | TRBJ1-5 | TRBV5-5 | TRBD1 | TGTGCCAGCAGCCGGGACAGGGGCCGTCAGCCCCAGCATTTT | CASSRDRGRQPQHF
- | TRBJ2-6 | TRBV13 | - | TGTGCCAGCAGCTTACCAGGGGCAGGGCCTGGGGCCAACGTCCTGACTTTC | CASSLPGAGPGANVLTF
- | TRBJ2-3 | TRBV7-2 | - | TGTGCCAGCAGCTCCCCTAACACAGATACGCAGTATTTT | CASSSPNTDTQYF
- | TRBJ1-2 | TRBV2 | - | TGTGCCAGCAGTGGTCTGCGGGTCAACTATGGCTACACCTTC | CASSGLRVNYGYTF
few | TRBJ2-1 | TRBV6-6 | TRBD2 | TGTGCCAGCAGTTATACTAGCGTGAGCTCCTACAATGAGCAGTTCTTC | CASSYTSVSSYNEQFF
- | TRBJ1-1 | TRBV6-5 | - | TGTGCCAGCAGACCCCGAAAAGAGCATGAAGCTTTCTTT | CASRPRKEHEAFF
- | TRBJ1-4 | TRBV4-1 | - | TGCGCCAGCAGCCCTCCCTGGTCGGGGGGACCACTTTCAACTAATGAAAAACTGTTTTTT | CASSPPWSGGPLSTNEKLFF
- | TRBJ2-3 | TRBV10-3 | TRBD2 | TGTGCCATCAGTGTAGCGGGGGCCCAGGAGGCGGACCCGCCAGATACGCAGTATTTT | CAISVAGAQEADPPDTQYF
once | TRBJ1-5 | TRBV19 | - | TGTGCCAGTAGTATGGAGTGGGGGCTCAATCAGCCCCAGCATTTT | CASSMEWGLNQPQHF
- | TRBJ1-2 | TRBV18 | - | TGTGCCAGCTCACTATTTCAGGAATCCGTCTATGGCTACACCTTC | CASSLFQESVYGYTF
- | TRBJ1-1 | TRBV5-1 | TRBD1 | TGCGCCAGCAGCAGAGGACAGGGGTTGAACACTGAAGCTTTCTTT | CASSRGQGLNTEAFF
once | TRBJ1-4 | TRBV4-2 | - | TGTGCCAGCAGCCGGCGGCCCCTGACTGGGACACGAGAAAAACTGTTTTTT | CASSRRPLTGTREKLFF
- | TRBJ2-4 | TRBV3-1/TRBV3-2 | TRBD1 | TGTGCCAGCAGCCAAGCTTACAGGGGCGTGGGCAAAAACATTCAGTACTTC | CASSQAYRGVGKNIQYF
- | TRBJ1-6 | TRBV28 | - | TGTGCCAGCGGCAGGGAAACGTTACCCCTCCACTTT | CASGRETLPLHF
few | TRBJ2-7 | TRBV5-6 | TRBD1 | TGTGCCAGCAGCTTGGTTACAGGGGGCCCCTACGAGCAGTACTTC | CASSLVTGGPYEQYF
- | TRBJ2-5 | TRBV10-2 | TRBD2 | TGCGCCAGCAGTGAGGCTAGCGGAGAGACCCAGTACTTC | CASSEASGETQYF
- | TRBJ1-4 | TRBV28 | - | TGTGCCAGCAGTGTCAGGGAATCGTTGGGCAAACTGTTTTTT | CASSVRESLGKLFF
- | TRBJ2-3 | TRBV4-1 | TRBD2 | TGCGCCAGCAGCCAGTTCGCGGGAGAAGCCAGCACAGATACGCAGTATTTT | CASSQFAGEASTDTQYF
- | TRBJ1-2 | TRBV18 | - | TGTGCCAGCTCACCACCGACCGCAGGAGGGGACTATGGCTACACCTTC | CASSPPTAGGDYGYTF
once | TRBJ1-3 | TRBV19 | - | TGTGCCAGTAGTATGAGTAGCCTCCTTCACTCTGGAAACACCATATATTTT | CASSMSSLLHSGNTIYF
- | TRBJ2-6 | TRBV19 | - | TGTGCCAGTTCGTCAGGGTCTGGGGCCAACGTCCTGACTTTC | CASSSGSGANVLTF
- | TRBJ2-1 | TRBV4-2 | - | TGTGCCAGCAGCCAAGATTACTTTGCCTACAATGAGCAGTTCTTC | CASSQDYFAYNEQFF
- | TRBJ2-3 | TRBV6-5 | - | TGTGCCAGCAGCTCGGTCAAACCTACAGATACGCAGTATTTT | CASSSVKPTDTQYF
- | TRBJ2-2 | TRBV7-3 | - | TGTGCCAGCAGCCCGGCGGGTGTGGATGCCGGGGAGCTGTTTTTT | CASSPAGVDAGELFF
- | TRBJ2-5 | TRBV18 | TRBD1 | TGTGCCAGCTCACAACTCGACAGGGGCGAGACCCAGTACTTC | CASSQLDRGETQYF
- | TRBJ1-6 | TRBV2 | - | TGTGCCAGCGGCCAGGGGCTCTCCTATAATTCACCCCTCCACTTT | CASGQGLSYNSPLHF
- | TRBJ1-4 | TRBV2 | - | TGTGCCAGCAGTGAAGCGATGCGGATTAATGAAAAACTGTTTTTT | CASSEAMRINEKLFF
once | TRBJ1-4 | TRBV4-2 | TRBD1 | TGTGCCAGCACGGGGACAGGATTTCGACAGGGTGAAAAACTGTTTTTT | CASTGTGFRQGEKLFF
- | TRBJ2-5 | TRBV5-4 | - | TGTGCCAGCAGGCCCCGGATGGGCGCGGAGACCCAGTACTTC | CASRPRMGAETQYF
- | TRBJ1-3 | TRBV6-5 | - | TGTGCCAGCAGTTACAAGTGGGGAGCCTCTGGAAACACCATATATTTT | CASSYKWGASGNTIYF
- | TRBJ2-5 | TRBV5-1 | - | TGCGCCAGCAGCTTGGATAGTACGAAGGAGACCCAGTACTTC | CASSLDSTKETQYF
- | TRBJ1-1 | TRBV29-1 | TRBD1 | TGCAGCGTTGAAGGCAGGGGGCGTCTTGAACGGACTGAAGCTTTCTTT | CSVEGRGRLERTEAFF